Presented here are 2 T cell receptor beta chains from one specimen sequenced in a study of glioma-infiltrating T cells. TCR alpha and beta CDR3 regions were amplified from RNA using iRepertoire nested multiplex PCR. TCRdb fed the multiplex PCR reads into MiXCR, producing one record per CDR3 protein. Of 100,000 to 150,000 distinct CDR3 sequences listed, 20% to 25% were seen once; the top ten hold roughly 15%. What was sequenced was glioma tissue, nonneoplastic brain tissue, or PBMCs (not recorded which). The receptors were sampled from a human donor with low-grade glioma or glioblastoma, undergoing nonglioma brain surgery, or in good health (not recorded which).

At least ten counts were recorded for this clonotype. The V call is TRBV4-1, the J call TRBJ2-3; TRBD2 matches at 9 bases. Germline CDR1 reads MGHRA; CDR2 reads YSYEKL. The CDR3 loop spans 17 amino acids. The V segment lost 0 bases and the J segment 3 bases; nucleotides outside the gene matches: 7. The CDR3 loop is CASSQEPLAGRTDTQYF. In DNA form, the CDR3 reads TGCGCCAGCAGCCAAGAGCCACTAGCGGGCCGGACAGATACGCAGTATTTT.

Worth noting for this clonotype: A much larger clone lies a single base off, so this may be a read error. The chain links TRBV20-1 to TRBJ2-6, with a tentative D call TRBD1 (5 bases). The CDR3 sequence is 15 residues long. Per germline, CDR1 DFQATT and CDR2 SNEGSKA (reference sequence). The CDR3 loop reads CSARDIRSGADVLTF. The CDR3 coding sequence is TGCAGTGCTAGAGATATAAGATCTGGGGCCGACGTCCTGACTTTC.